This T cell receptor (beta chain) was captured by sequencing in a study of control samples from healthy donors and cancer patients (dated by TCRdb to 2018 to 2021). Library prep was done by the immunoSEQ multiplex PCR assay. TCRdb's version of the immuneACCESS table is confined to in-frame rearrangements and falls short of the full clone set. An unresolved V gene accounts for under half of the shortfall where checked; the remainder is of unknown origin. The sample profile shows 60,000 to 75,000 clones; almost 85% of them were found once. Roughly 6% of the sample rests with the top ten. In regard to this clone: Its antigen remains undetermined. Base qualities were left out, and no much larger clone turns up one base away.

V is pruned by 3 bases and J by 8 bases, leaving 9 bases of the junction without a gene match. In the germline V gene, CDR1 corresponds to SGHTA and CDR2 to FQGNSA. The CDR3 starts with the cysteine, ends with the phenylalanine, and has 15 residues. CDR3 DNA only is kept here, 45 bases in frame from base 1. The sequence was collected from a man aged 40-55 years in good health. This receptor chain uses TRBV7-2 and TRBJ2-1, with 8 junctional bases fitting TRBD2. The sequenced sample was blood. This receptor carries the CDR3 CASSFRSGSGDEQFF. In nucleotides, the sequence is TGTGCCAGCAGCTTCCGGAGCGGGAGCGGGGATGAGCAGTTCTTC. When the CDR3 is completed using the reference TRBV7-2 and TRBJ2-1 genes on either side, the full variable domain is GAGVSQSPSNKVTEKGKDVELRCDPISGHTALYWYRQSLGQGLEFLIYFQGNSAPDKSGLPSDRFSAERTGGSVSTLTIQRTQQEDSAVYLCASSFRSGSGDEQFFGPGTRLTVL.